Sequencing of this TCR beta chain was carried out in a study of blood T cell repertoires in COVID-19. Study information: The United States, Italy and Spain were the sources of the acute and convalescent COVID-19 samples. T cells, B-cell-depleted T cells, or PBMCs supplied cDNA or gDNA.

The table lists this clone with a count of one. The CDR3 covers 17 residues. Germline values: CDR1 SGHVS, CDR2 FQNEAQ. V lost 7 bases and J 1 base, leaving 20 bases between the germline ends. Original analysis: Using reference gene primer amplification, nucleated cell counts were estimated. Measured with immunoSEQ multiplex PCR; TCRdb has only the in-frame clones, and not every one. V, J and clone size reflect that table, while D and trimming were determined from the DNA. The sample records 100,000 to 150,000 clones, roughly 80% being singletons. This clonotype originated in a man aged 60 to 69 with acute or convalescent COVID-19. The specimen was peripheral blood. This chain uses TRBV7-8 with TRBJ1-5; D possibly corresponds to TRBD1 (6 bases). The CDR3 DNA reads TGTGCCAGCACCCGCGAGGGGGGGCGTGCAAGCAATCAGCCCCAGCATTTT. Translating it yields CASTREGGRASNQPQHF. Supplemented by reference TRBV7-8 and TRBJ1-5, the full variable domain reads GAGVSQSPRYKVAKRGQDVALRCDPISGHVSLFWYQQALGQGPEFLTYFQNEAQLDKSGLPSDRFFAERPEGSVSTLKIQRTQQEDSAVYLCASTREGGRASNQPQHFGDGTRLSIL.